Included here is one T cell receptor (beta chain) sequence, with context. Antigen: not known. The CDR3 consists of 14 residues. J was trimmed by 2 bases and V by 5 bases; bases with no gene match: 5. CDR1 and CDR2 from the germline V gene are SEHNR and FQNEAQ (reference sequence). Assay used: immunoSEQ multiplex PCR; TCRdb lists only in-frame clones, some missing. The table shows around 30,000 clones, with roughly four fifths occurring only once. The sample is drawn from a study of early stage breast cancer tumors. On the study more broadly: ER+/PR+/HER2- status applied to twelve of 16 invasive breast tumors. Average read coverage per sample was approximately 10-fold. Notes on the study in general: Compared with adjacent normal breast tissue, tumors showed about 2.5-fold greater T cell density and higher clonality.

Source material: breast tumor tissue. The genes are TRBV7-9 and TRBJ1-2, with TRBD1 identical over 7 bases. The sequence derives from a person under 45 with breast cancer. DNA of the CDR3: TGTGCCAGCAGCACTAGACAGGGCAACTATGGCTACACCTTC. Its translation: CASSTRQGNYGYTF.